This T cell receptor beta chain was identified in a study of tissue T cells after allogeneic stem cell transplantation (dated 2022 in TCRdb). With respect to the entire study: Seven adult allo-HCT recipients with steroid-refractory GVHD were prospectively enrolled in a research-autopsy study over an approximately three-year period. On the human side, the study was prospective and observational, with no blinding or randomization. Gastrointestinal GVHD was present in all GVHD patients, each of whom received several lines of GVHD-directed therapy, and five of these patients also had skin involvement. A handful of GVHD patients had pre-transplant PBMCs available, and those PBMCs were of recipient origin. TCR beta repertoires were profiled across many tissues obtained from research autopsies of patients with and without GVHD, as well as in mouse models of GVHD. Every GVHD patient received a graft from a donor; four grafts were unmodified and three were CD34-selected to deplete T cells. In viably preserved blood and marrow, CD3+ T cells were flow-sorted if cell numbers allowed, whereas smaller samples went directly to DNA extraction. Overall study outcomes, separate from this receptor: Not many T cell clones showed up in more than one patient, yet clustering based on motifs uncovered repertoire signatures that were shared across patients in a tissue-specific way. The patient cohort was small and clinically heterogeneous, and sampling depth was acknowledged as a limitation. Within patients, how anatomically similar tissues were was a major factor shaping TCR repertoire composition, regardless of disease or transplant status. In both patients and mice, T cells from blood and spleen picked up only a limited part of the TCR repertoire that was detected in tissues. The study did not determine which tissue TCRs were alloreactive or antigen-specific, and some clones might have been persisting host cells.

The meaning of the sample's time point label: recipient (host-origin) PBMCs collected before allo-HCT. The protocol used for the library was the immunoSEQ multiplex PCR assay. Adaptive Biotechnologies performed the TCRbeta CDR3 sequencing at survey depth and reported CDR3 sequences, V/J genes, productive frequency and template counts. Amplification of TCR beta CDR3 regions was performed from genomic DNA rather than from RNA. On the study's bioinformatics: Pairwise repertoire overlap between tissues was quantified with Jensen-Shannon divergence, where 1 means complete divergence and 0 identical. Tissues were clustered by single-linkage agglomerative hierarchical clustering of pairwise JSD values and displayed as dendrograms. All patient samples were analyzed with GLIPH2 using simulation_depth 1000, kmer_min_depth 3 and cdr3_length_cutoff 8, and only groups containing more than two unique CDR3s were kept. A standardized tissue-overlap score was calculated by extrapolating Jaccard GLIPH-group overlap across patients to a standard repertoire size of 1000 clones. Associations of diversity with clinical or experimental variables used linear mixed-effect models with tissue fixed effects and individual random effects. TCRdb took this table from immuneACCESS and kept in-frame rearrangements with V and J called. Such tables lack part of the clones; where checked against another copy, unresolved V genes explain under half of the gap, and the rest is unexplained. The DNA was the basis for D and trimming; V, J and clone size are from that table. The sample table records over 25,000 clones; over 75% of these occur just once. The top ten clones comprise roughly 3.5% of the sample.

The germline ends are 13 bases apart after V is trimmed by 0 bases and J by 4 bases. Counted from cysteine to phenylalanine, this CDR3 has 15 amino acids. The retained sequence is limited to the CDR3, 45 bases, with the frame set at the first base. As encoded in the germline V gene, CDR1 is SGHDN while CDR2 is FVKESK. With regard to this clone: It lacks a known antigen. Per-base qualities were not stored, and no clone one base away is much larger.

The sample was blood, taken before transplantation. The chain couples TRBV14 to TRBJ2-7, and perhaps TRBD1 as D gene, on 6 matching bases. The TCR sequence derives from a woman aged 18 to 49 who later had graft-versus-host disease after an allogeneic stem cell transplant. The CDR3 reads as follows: CASSQDAGATYEQYF. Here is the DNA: TGTGCCAGCAGCCAAGATGCAGGGGCTACGTACGAGCAGTACTTC.